A single sample is the source of the 4 T cell receptor beta chains below, sequenced in a study of human T cells and chemical hapten exposure. A single record per CDR3 protein comes from TCRdb applying MiXCR to the RACE reads. Altogether approximately 350,000 distinct CDR3 sequences are present, 6% to 7% being singletons, with the ten largest covering 4.5% to 6%. Time point here: patch test 2, 6 weeks after DPC sensitization. This sample's treatment: therapeutic diphenylcyclopropenone sensitization with weekly scalp DPC. The starting material was whole blood, obtained in connection with sensitization to the hapten diphenylcyclopropenone (DPC). The receptors originated from a young woman with alopecia areata. Some clones in this sample may be carry-over from other donors' samples.

The chain has TRBV5-4 and TRBJ2-6; D remains unclear. From germline, CDR1 is SGHNT and CDR2 YYREEE (reference sequence). V dropped 0 bases and J dropped 1 base, with 8 bases sitting between them. The length of the CDR3 is 16 residues. The CDR3 DNA is TGTGCCAGCAGCTTGGATTCCGGGTCTGGGGCCAACGTCCTGACTTTC. Amino acids: CASSLDSGSGANVLTF.

In its sample, this clonotype was seen a few times. This rearrangement joins TRBV18 to TRBJ1-6, with D unclear. The germline V gene encodes CDR1 KGHSH and CDR2 LQKENI. V dropped 2 bases and J dropped 5 bases, with 7 bases sitting between them. The CDR3 loop spans 14 amino acids. The CDR3 DNA reads TGTGCCAGCTCACCAGGGAAGCATAATTCACCCCTCCACTTT. It is translated as CASSPGKHNSPLHF.

The chain links TRBV4-2 to TRBJ2-1; TRBD2 matches at 9 bases. V shed 0 bases, J shed 3 bases, and the junction held 6 bases outside the gene matches. Germline CDR1 reads LGHNA; CDR2 reads YNFKEQ. This CDR3 is 17 amino acids long. The CDR3 nucleotides are TGTGCCAGCAGCCAAGATCTGCTAGCGGGGAGCTACAATGAGCAGTTCTTC. Protein product: CASSQDLLAGSYNEQFF.

This rearrangement joins TRBV4-2 to TRBJ1-4; tentatively, D is TRBD1 (6 bases). The CDR3 is 16 amino acids. From germline, CDR1 is LGHNA and CDR2 YNFKEQ. Trimming removed 3 bases from V and 3 bases from J, with 14 bases in between. In DNA form, the CDR3 reads TGTGCCAGCAGCCAGGAACAACAGGGACCTAATGAAAAACTGTTTTTT. Translation: CASSQEQQGPNEKLFF.